This TCR beta chain was captured in a study of CD8 T cells in Susac syndrome. In regard to this clonotype: Antigen unknown.

Study conclusions and caveats: That the number of individuals in its TCR sequencing and HLA analysis was relatively small was acknowledged by the study.

Roughly 0.45 to 1 ug RNA was reverse transcribed with random hexamers. Amplification of TCR beta CDR3 across 54 Vbeta and 13 Jbeta was performed with immunoSEQ multiplex PCR. TCRdb ran MiXCR on the immunoSEQ multiplex PCR reads and lists one entry per CDR3 protein. The data contain some 52,000 distinct CDR3 sequences, around 93% of them singletons. Germline V CDR1 and CDR2: DFQATT, SNEGSKA (reference sequence). V trimming: 6 bases; J trimming: 3 bases; junction bases outside the gene matches: 3. This CDR3 region has 12 residues. Sequencing of TCR beta was performed on blood CD8+ T cells and on blood CD4+ T cells. TEMRA cells were enriched by FACS, and CD4+ and CD8+ T cells were negatively isolated.

Sample: CD8+ T cells from PBMCs. The chain uses TRBV20-1 and TRBJ1-2, with 8 bases lining up with TRBD1. The TCR comes from a human donor with multiple sclerosis. CDR3 in amino acids: CSAAQGDYGYTF. CDR3 coding DNA: TGCAGTGCGGCACAGGGGGACTATGGCTACACCTTC.